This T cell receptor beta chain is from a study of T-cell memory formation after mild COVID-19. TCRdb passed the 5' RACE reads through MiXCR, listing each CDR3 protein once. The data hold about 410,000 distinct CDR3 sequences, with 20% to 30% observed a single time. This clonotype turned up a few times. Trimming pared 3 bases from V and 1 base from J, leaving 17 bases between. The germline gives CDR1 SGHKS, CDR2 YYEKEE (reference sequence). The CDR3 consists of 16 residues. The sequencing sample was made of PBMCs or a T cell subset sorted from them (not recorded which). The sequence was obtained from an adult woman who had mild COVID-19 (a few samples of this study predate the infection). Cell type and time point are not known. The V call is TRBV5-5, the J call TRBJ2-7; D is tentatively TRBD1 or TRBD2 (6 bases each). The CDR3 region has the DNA TGTGCCAGCAGCTCCATCGAAGGGGGGAGGTCCTACGAGCAGTACTTC. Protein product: CASSSIEGGRSYEQYF.